These 3 T cell receptor beta chains were sequenced from one sample in a study of T cells in Graves' hyperthyroidism and ophthalmopathy. Amplified TCR beta CDR3 regions derived from RNA transcripts. An initial round of RT-PCR targeting the TCR CDR3 relied on the HTBI primer set. TCRdb re-derived calls from the multiplex PCR reads in MiXCR, one entry per CDR3 protein. The table lists 45,000 to 75,000 distinct CDR3 sequences, around half of them singletons. The sequenced sample consisted of blood. Receptors originate from a woman aged 25 to 39 with Graves' ophthalmopathy.

This clonotype was recorded many times. J is TRBJ2-4 and V is TRBV6-1; possible D gene TRBD2, 6 bases. V shed 1 base and J shed 8 bases, with 12 bases lying between them. This CDR3 is 14 amino acids long. Per the germline V gene, CDR1 is MNHNS and CDR2 is SASEGT. The CDR3 here is CASSEGRDSDIQYF. CDR3 in DNA: TGTGCCAGCAGTGAAGGGAGGGACTCAGACATTCAGTACTTC.

Concerning this clonotype: The CDR3 ends on some other residue instead of the conserved phenylalanine or tryptophan, so this is likely a read error. This chain links TRBV4-1 with TRBJ1-6; 10 positions agree with TRBD1. CDR1 and CDR2 (germline): MGHRA, YSYEKL. This CDR3 region has 16 residues. Here the CDR3 DNA reads TGCACCAGCAGCCAGACGGGACAGGGGTTTAATTCACCCCTCCACCTT. Its translation is CTSSQTGQGFNSPLHL.

This clonotype has at least ten counts. V and J are TRBV20-1 and TRBJ1-1; tentative D call: TRBD1 (5 bases). Germline V gene data show CDR1 as DFQATT and CDR2 as SNEGSKA (reference sequence). This CDR3 has 13 amino acids. Trimming left V 4 bases short and J 6 bases short, with 15 bases between. CDR3 loop: CSATKGIYPEAFF. The CDR3 nucleotides read TGCAGTGCTACTAAGGGGATATACCCTGAAGCTTTCTTT.